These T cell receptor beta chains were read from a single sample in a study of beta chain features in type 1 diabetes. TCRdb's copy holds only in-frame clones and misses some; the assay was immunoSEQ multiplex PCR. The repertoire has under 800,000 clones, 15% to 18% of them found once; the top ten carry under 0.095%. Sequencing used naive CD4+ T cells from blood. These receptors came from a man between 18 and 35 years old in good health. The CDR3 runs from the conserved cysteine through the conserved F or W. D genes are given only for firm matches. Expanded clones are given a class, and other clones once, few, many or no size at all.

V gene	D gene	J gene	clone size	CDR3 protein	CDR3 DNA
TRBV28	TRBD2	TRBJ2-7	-	CASHRRLPRGETWDEQYF	TGTGCCAGCCACCGGCGGCTCCCTCGGGGGGAGACCTGGGACGAGCAGTACTTC
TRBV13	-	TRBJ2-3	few	CASSFSSTDTQYF	TGTGCCAGCAGCTTCTCTAGCACAGATACGCAGTATTTT
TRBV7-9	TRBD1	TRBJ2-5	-	CASSLWGTGVGETQYF	TGTGCCAGCAGCTTATGGGGGACAGGAGTTGGGGAGACCCAGTACTTC
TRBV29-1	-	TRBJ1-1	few	CSVDPFRGTEAFF	TGCAGCGTTGACCCCTTTCGAGGCACTGAAGCTTTCTTT
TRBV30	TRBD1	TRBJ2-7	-	CAWRAARGPYEQYF	TGTGCCTGGAGGGCGGCCAGGGGGCCCTACGAGCAGTACTTC
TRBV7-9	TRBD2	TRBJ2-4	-	CASSLDAAGGPVKNIQYF	TGTGCCAGCAGCTTAGATGCAGCGGGAGGGCCGGTCAAAAACATTCAGTACTTC
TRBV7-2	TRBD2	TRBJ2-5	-	CASSLAYSGGQETQYF	TGTGCCAGCAGCTTAGCGTATAGCGGGGGACAAGAGACCCAGTACTTC
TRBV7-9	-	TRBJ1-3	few	CASSSSGSGNTIYF	TGTGCCAGCAGCTCCAGTGGCTCTGGAAACACCATATATTTT
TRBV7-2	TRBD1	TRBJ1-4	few	CASSSDRGQGKLFF	TGTGCCAGCAGCTCGGACAGGGGACAAGGAAAACTGTTTTTT
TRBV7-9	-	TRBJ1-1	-	CASTRRTPNTEAFF	TGTGCCAGCACTCGGCGGACACCGAACACTGAAGCTTTCTTT
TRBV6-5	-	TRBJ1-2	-	CASSYSMPSQGNGYTF	TGTGCCAGCAGTTACTCGATGCCCAGCCAGGGGAATGGCTACACCTTC
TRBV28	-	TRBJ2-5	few	CASSPGGAKQETQYF	TGTGCCAGCAGCCCAGGGGGGGCGAAACAAGAGACCCAGTACTTC